This entry describes one T cell receptor beta chain. Its specificity is unknown. Profiling relied on immunoSEQ multiplex PCR, and the TCRdb table lists in-frame clones only, not all of them. The data contain tens of thousands of clones, roughly 90% of them singletons. V dropped 4 bases and J dropped 5 bases, with 12 bases sitting between them. Germline V gene sequence: CDR1 SEHNR, CDR2 FQNEAQ (reference sequence). The CDR3 is 13 amino acids. The sample belongs to a study of T cell responses to AZD1222 COVID-19 vaccine. General study results and limits: Donors in the cohort were predominantly white British and more often female, and clonal diversity was possibly underestimated. Just 5 to 7 people given AZD1222 tested seropositive at baseline. The span of vaccine-associated CD4 TCRs extended across spike, with dominance at 160-218 and 743-854. The repertoires were collected only after the peak T cell response.

The TCR comes from an adult who received the AZD1222 COVID-19 vaccine. The J gene is TRBJ2-7, the V gene TRBV7-9, with D maybe TRBD1 (6 bases). The sample in question was peripheral blood, obtained 28 days after the second AZD1222 dose. The CDR3 bases are TGTGCCAGCAGCTCCGGGACATTCAACGAGCAGTACTTC. It is translated as CASSSGTFNEQYF.